This record concerns one T cell receptor (beta chain) sequence. Profiling relied on immunoSEQ multiplex PCR, and the TCRdb table lists in-frame clones only, not all of them. The sample gives roughly 250,000 clones, about 87% of which show up once; about 1.5% is in the top ten. This entry comes from a study of blood T cell repertoires in COVID-19. Study background: Acute and convalescent COVID-19 samples came from the United States, Italy and Spain.

Recovered status in Cohort 3 required two negative PCRs, clearance, or symptom resolution. The sequence was obtained from a woman aged 50 to 65 who had recovered from COVID-19. The sequenced sample was PBMCs or T cells enriched from blood (not recorded which).

Written as DNA, the CDR3 is TGTGCCAGCAGCTTAGCGACTTACACTGAAGCTTTCTTT. Protein: CASSLATYTEAFF. V is TRBV7-2 and J is TRBJ1-1; no definite D call. The CDR3 spans 13 residues. V shed 0 bases and J shed 3 bases, with 5 bases lying between them. Germline loops: CDR1 SGHTA, CDR2 FQGNSA.